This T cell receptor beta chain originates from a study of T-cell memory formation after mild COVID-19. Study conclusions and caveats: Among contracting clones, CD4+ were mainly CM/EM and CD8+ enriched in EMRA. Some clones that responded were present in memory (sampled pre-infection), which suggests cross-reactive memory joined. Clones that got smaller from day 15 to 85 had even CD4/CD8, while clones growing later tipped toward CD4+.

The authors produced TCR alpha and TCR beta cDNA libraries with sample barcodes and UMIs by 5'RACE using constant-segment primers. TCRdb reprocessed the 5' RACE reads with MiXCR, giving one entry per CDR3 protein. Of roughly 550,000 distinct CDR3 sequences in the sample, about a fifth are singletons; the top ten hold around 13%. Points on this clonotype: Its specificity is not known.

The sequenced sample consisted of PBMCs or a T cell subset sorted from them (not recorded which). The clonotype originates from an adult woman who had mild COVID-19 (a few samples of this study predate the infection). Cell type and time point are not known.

CDR3 amino acids: CSARGQSAYEQYF. The DNA of the CDR3 is TGCAGTGCTAGGGGACAGTCCGCCTACGAGCAGTACTTC. This chain uses TRBV20-1 with TRBJ2-7; 7 positions agree with TRBD1. From germline, CDR1 is DFQATT and CDR2 SNEGSKA (reference sequence). Germline trimming cut 3 bases from V and 2 bases from J; bases unmatched to any gene: 4. This CDR3 is built from 13 residues.